Presented here are 13 T cell receptor beta chains from one specimen sequenced in a study of cytomegalovirus exposure and HLA in healthy donors. The protocol was immunoSEQ multiplex PCR, while the TCRdb copy is restricted to in-frame clones and leaves out a portion. The sample consists of 50,000 to 65,000 clones, roughly 87% of them appearing once. The sample comprised PBMCs. These receptor sequences come from a woman under 30 in good health and CMV-seropositive.

This sequence joins TRBV4-3 and TRBJ2-3; D gene uncertain. V lost 4 bases, J lost 1 base, and 15 bases lay in between. This CDR3 has 16 residues. Per germline, CDR1 LGHNA and CDR2 YSLEER. The CDR3 here is CASSRRSPLGTDTQYF. The CDR3 DNA is TGCGCCAGCAGCCGGCGGTCCCCCCTAGGCACAGATACGCAGTATTTT.

The V call is TRBV4-2, the J call TRBJ1-2, with 9 bases matching TRBD1. J gave up 4 bases and V 1 base, and 1 base lay outside the gene matches. CDR3 size: 14 residues. CDR1 is LGHNA and CDR2 is YNFKEQ in the germline V gene. The CDR3 region has the DNA TGTGCCAGCAGCCAAGGGGACAGGGCCTATGGCTACACCTTC. It specifies CASSQGDRAYGYTF.

The rearrangement uses TRBV10-2 and TRBJ1-2, with no clear D. The germline CDR1 and CDR2 sequences are WSHSY and SAAADI. CDR3 length: 13 amino acids. V was shortened by 3 bases and J by 5 bases, with 10 bases between the two germline ends. Here the CDR3 DNA reads TGCGCCAGCAGTGAATCCCAGGCTTATGGCTACACCTTC. Protein: CASSESQAYGYTF.

J is TRBJ1-2 and V is TRBV5-4; 9 bases align to TRBD1. This CDR3 has 13 amino acids. Germline V gives CDR1 SGHNT, CDR2 YYREEE (reference sequence). The trim removed 2 bases at V and 8 bases at J, leaving 4 bases unmatched. CDR3 coding DNA: TGTGCCAGCAGCTTCGAGACAGGGGGGGGCTACACCTTC. This sequence encodes CASSFETGGGYTF.

J is TRBJ2-7 and V is TRBV9; 9 bases match TRBD1. From germline, CDR1 is SGDLS and CDR2 YYNGEE. Trimming cost V 4 bases and J 2 bases; bases outside gene matches: 7. This CDR3 comprises 15 residues. The CDR3 is CASSTTGTGTYEQYF. CDR3 sequence (DNA): TGTGCCAGCAGCACCACCGGGACAGGGACCTACGAGCAGTACTTC.

The rearrangement joins TRBV6-1 to TRBJ1-2; the D gene is possibly TRBD1 (5 bases). The CDR3 contains 15 residues. In germline, CDR1 is MNHNS, CDR2 SASEGT. The V gene lost 1 base and the J gene lost 8 bases, with 17 bases spanning the gap. The CDR3 nucleotides read TGTGCCAGCAGTGAAGGGTCGACAGTAGGTAGCGGCTACACCTTC. Encoded protein: CASSEGSTVGSGYTF.

The rearrangement uses TRBV5-4 and TRBJ2-5, with D perhaps TRBD1 (5 bases). The V end was cut by 4 bases, the J end by 5 bases, with 15 bases between. CDR1 and CDR2 (germline): SGHNT, YYREEE (reference sequence). The length of the CDR3 is 14 residues. CDR3 sequence reads: CASSIQGSGETQYF. The CDR3 DNA reads TGTGCCAGCAGCATCCAGGGTTCAGGCGAGACCCAGTACTTC.

The chain is built from TRBV4-2 and TRBJ2-1; 13 bases fit TRBD2. The ends lost 4 bases at V and 9 bases at J; junction bases unmatched: 9. The length of the CDR3 is 16 residues. Germline V gene sequence: CDR1 LGHNA, CDR2 YNFKEQ. Here the CDR3 DNA reads TGTGCCAGCAGCCCACCACTAGCGGGGGGGCGGGGTGAGCAGTTCTTC. This translates into CASSPPLAGGRGEQFF.

The gene calls are TRBV7-6 and TRBJ2-1, with 11 bases aligning to TRBD2. The CDR3 contains 14 residues. CDR1 is SGHVS and CDR2 is FNYEAQ in the germline V gene. Germline trimming cut 5 bases from V and 6 bases from J; bases unmatched to any gene: 3. CDR3 DNA: TGTGCCAGCAGCCCCGGACTAGCGGGCAATGAGCAGTTCTTC. It codes for CASSPGLAGNEQFF. The full variable domain, with the rest looked up from reference TRBV7-6 and TRBJ2-1, is GAGVSQSPRYKVTKRGQDVALRCDPISGHVSLYWYRQALGQGPEFLTYFNYEAQQDKSGLPNDRFSAERPEGSISTLTIQRTEQRDSAMYRCASSPGLAGNEQFFGPGTRLTVL.

V gene TRBV6-5 combines with J gene TRBJ2-1; a weak D match, TRBD2 (6 bases). CDR1 and CDR2 from the germline V gene are MNHEY and SVGAGI. CDR3 length equals 15 residues. V dropped 0 bases and J dropped 6 bases, with 12 bases sitting between them. CDR3 residues: CASSYSSGGGNEQFF. CDR3 DNA sequence: TGTGCCAGCAGTTACTCTTCCGGGGGTGGCAATGAGCAGTTCTTC.

The V call is TRBV6-5, the J call TRBJ1-1; 9 nucleotides line up with TRBD1. J was trimmed by 3 bases and V by 0 bases; bases with no gene match: 5. In germline, CDR1 is MNHEY, CDR2 SVGAGI. The CDR3 sequence is 16 residues long. The CDR3 reads CASSYSTGGFDTEAFF. In DNA, the CDR3 is TGTGCCAGCAGTTACTCGACAGGGGGATTCGACACTGAAGCTTTCTTT.

The chain is built from TRBV30 and TRBJ1-2; the D is unclear. Trimming took 2 bases from V and 7 from J, leaving 11 bases between them. The length of the CDR3 is 12 residues. The germline V gene has CDR1 GTSNPN and CDR2 SVGIG (reference sequence). CDR3: CAWSRVLGGYTF. The CDR3 coding sequence is TGTGCCTGGAGTCGGGTTTTGGGTGGCTACACCTTC.

V gene TRBV5-1 combines with J gene TRBJ1-1; 9 positions match TRBD1. This CDR3 is built from 18 residues. Germline trimming cut 3 bases from V and 1 base from J; bases unmatched to any gene: 13. CDR1 SGHRS and CDR2 YFSETQ come from the germline V gene. As DNA, the CDR3 is TGCGCCAGCAGCTCCGGAACAAACAGGGGGCGAGGGAACACTGAAGCTTTCTTT. It codes for CASSSGTNRGRGNTEAFF.